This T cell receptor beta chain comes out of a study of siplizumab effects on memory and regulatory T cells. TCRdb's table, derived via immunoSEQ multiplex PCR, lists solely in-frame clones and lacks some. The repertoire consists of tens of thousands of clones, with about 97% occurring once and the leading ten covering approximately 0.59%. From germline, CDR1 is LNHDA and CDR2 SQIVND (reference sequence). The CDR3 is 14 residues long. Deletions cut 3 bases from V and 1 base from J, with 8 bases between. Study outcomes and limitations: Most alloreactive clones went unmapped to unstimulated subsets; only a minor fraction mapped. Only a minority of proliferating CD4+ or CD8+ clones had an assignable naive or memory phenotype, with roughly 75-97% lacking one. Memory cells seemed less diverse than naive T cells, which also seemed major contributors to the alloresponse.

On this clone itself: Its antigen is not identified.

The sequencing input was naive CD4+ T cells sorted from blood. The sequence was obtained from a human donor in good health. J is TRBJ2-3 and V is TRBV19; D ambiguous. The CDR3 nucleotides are TGTGCCAGTAGTATTAGAGAGGGCACAGATACGCAGTATTTT. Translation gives CASSIREGTDTQYF.